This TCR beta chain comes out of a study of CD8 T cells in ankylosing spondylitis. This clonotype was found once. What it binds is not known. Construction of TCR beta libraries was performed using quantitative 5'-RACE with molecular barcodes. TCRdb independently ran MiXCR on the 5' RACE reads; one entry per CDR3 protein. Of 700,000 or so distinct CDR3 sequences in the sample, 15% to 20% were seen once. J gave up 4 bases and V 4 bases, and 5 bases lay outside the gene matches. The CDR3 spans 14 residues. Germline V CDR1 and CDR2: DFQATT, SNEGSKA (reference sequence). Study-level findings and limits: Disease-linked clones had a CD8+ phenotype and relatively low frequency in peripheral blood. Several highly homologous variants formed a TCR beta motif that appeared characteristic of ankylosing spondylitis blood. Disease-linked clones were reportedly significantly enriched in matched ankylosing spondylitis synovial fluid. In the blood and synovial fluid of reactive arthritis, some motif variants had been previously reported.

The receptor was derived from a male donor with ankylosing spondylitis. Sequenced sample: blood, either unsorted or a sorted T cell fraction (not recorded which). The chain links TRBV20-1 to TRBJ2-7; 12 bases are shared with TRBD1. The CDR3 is CSATGQGARYEQYF. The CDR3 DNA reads TGCAGTGCTACGGGACAGGGGGCGAGATACGAGCAGTACTTC.